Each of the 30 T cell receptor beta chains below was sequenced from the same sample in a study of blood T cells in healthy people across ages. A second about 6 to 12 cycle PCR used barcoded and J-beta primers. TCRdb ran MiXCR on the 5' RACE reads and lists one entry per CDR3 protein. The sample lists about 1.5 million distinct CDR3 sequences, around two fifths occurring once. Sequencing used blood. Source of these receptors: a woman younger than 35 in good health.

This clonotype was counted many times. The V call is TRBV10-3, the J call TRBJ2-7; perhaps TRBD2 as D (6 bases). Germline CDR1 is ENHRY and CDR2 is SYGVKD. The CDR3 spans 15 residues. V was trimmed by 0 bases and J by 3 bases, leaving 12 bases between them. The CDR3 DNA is TGTGCCATCAGTGAGTCGGGGGGATCCAACTACGAGCAGTACTTC. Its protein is CAISESGGSNYEQYF.

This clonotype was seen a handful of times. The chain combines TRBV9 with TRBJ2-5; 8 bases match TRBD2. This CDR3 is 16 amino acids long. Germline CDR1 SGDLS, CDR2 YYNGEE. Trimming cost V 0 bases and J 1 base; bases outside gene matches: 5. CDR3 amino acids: CASSVDSGTIQETQYF. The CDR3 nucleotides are TGTGCCAGCAGCGTAGATAGCGGGACCATCCAAGAGACCCAGTACTTC.

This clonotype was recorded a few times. CDR3 sequence reads: CASSESGLTQYF. The CDR3 nucleotides read TGCGCCAGCAGTGAGTCTGGTTTGACCCAGTACTTC. This chain joins TRBV10-2 and TRBJ2-7; unclear D gene. The DNA matches TRBJ2-5 better at its end, which makes the J call doubtful. Germline-derived CDR1 and CDR2 are WSHSY and SAAADI. This CDR3 spans 12 amino acids.

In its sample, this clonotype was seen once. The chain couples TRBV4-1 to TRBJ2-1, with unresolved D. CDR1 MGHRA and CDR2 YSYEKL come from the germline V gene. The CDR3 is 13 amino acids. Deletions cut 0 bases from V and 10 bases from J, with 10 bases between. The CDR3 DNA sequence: TGCGCCAGCAGCCAAGATTGGGGTTGCGAGCAGTTCTTC. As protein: CASSQDWGCEQFF.

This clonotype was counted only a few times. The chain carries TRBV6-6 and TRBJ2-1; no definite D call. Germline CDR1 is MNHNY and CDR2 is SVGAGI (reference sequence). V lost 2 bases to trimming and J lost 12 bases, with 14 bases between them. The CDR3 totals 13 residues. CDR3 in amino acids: CASSYEVRISQFF. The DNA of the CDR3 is TGTGCCAGCAGTTACGAGGTTCGGATTTCGCAGTTCTTC.

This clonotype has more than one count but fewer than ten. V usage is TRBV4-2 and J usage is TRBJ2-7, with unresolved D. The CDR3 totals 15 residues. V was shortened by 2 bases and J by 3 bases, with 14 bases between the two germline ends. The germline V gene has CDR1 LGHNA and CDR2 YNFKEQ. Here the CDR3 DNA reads TGTGCCAGCAGCCAAAACATGGGTTACGGCTACGAGCAGTACTTC. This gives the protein CASSQNMGYGYEQYF.

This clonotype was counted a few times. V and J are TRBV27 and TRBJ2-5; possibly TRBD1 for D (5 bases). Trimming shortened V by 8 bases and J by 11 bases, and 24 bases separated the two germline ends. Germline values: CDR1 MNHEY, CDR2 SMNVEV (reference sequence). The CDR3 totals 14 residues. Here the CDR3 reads CASATLGPGNEQYF. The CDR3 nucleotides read TGTGCCAGCGCTACCCTTGGGCCAGGGAATGAGCAGTACTTC.

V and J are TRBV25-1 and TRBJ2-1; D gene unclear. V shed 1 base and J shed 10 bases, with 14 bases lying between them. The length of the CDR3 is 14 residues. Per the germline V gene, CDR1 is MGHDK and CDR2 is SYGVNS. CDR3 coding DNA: TGTGCCAGCAGTGAATTGATAGGCTCCTACGAGCAGTTCTTC. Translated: CASSELIGSYEQFF.

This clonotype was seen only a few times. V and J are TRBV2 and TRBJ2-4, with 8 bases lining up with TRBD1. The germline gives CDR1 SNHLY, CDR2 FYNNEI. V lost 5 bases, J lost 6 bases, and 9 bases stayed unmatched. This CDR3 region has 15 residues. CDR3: CASSPWTGSGNIQYF. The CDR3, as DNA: TGTGCCAGCAGTCCCTGGACAGGGAGTGGAAACATTCAGTACTTC.

The CDR3 is CSARDLASGTYEQYF. The CDR3 DNA is TGCAGTGCTAGAGATTTGGCTAGCGGGACCTACGAGCAGTACTTC. This chain connects TRBV20-1 to TRBJ2-7, with 9 bases matching TRBD2. This CDR3 is built from 15 residues. V lost 0 bases and J lost 2; bases outside the gene matches: 5. Germline lookup yields CDR1 DFQATT and CDR2 SNEGSKA (reference sequence).

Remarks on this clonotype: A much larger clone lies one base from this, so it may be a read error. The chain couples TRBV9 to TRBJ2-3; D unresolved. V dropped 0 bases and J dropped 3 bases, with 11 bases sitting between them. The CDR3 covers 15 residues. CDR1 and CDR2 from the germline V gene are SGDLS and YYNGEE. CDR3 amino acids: CASSVVLLFTDTQYF. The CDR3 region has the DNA TGTGCCAGCAGCGTAGTTTTGCTTTTTACAGATACGCAGTATTTT.

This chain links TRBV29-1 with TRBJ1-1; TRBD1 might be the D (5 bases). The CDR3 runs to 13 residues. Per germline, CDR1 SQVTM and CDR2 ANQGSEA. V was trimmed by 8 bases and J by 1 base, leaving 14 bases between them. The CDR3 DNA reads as TGCAGCCACGTAGCGACAGCGAACACTGAAGCTTTCTTT. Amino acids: CSHVATANTEAFF.

The CDR3 spells CASSRTSTHEQYF. DNA for the CDR3: TGTGCCAGCAGCCGGACTAGCACCCACGAGCAGTACTTC. The chain carries TRBV7-2 and TRBJ2-5; TRBD2 aligns across 8 bases. Near its end, the DNA agrees better with TRBJ2-7, so the J call may be wrong. Germline values: CDR1 SGHTA, CDR2 FQGNSA. This CDR3 is 13 amino acids long.

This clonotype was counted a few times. CDR3 sequence: CASSLAGPGNQPQHF. DNA of the CDR3: TGTGCCAGCAGCTTAGCAGGGCCGGGCAATCAGCCCCAGCATTTT. V gene TRBV7-9 combines with J gene TRBJ1-5; D not resolved. The CDR3 covers 15 residues. Deletions cut 0 bases from V and 2 bases from J, with 8 bases between. Looked up from germline, CDR1 is SEHNR and CDR2 is FQNEAQ (reference sequence).

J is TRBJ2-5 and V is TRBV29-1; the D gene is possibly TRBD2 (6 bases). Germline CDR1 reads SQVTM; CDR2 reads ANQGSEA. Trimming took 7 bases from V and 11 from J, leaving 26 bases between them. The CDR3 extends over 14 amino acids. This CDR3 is CSGSGTRVYNEQYF. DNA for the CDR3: TGCAGCGGGTCCGGGACTCGAGTTTACAATGAGCAGTACTTC.

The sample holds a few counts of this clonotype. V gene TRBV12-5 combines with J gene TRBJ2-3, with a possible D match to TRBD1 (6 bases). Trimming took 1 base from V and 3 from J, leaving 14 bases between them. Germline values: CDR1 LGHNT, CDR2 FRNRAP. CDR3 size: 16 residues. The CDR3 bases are TGTGCTAGTGGTTTGGACCTGGCAGGGGTAACAGATACGCAGTATTTT. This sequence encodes CASGLDLAGVTDTQYF.

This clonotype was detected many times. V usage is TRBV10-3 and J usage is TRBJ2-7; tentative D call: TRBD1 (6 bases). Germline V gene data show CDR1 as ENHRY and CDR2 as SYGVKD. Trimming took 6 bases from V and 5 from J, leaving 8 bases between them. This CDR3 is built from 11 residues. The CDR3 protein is CAIRAGDEQYF. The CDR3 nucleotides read TGTGCCATCAGGGCAGGGGACGAGCAGTACTTC.

The CDR3 loop is CASSLAGERSSPLHF. The CDR3 region has the DNA TGCGCCAGCAGCTTGGCGGGGGAAAGAAGTTCACCCCTCCACTTT. The chain is built from TRBV5-1 and TRBJ1-6; D perhaps matches TRBD1 (5 bases). Germline CDR1 and CDR2: SGHRS and YFSETQ. The CDR3 extends over 15 amino acids. V was shortened by 0 bases and J by 9 bases, with 13 bases between the two germline ends.

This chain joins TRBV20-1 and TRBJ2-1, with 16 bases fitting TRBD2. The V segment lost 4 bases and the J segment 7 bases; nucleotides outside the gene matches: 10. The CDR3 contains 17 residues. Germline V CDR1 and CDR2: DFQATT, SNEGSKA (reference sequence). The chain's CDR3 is CSAISPGLAGGGNEQFF. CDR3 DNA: TGCAGTGCTATTTCCCCGGGACTAGCGGGAGGGGGGAATGAGCAGTTCTTC.

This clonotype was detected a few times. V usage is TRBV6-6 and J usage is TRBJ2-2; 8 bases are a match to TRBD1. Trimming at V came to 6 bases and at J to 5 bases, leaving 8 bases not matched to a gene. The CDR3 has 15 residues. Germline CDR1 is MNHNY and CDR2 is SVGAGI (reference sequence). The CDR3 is CASRRTGSDTGELFF. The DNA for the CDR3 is TGTGCCAGCAGACGGACAGGGAGCGATACCGGGGAGCTGTTTTTT.

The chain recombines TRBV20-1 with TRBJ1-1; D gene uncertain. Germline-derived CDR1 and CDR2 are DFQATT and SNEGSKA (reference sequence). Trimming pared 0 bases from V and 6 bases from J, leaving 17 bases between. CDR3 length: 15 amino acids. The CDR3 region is CSARESPGRFAEAFF. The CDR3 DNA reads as TGCAGTGCTAGAGAAAGCCCGGGGAGGTTTGCTGAAGCTTTCTTT.

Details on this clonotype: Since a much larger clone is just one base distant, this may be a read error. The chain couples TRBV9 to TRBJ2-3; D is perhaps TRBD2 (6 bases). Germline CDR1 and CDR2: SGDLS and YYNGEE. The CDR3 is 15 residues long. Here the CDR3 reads CASNVGGASTDTQYF. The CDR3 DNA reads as TGTGCCAGCAACGTAGGCGGGGCTAGCACAGATACGCAGTATTTT.

The CDR3 sequence: CASSLYPSGNTGELFF. The CDR3 bases are TGCGCCAGCAGCTTGTACCCTAGCGGGAACACCGGGGAGCTGTTTTTT. The rearrangement uses TRBV5-1 and TRBJ2-2, with 7 bases identical to TRBD2. J gave up 1 base and V 1 base, and 4 bases lay outside the gene matches. CDR1 and CDR2 (germline): SGHRS, YFSETQ. The CDR3 runs to 16 residues.

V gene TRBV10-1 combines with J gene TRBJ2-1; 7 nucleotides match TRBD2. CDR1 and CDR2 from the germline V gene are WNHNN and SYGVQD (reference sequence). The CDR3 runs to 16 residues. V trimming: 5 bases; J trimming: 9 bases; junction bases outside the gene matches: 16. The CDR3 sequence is CASSPKRDVSRGEQFF. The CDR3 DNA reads TGCGCCAGCAGTCCCAAGCGGGACGTATCGAGGGGTGAGCAGTTCTTC.

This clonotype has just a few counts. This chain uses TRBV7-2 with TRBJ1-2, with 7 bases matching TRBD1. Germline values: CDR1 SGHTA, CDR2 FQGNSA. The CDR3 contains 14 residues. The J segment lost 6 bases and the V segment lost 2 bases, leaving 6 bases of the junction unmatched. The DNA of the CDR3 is TGTGCCAGCAGCTTAAGGCAGGGGGGTAATGGCTACACCTTC. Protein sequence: CASSLRQGGNGYTF.

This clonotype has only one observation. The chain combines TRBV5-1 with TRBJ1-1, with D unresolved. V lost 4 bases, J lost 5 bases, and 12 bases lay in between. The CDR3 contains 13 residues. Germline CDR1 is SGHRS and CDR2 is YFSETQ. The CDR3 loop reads CASSVESSTEAFF. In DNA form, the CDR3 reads TGCGCCAGCAGCGTGGAATCGTCTACTGAAGCTTTCTTT.

The CDR3 loop is CASTLVGSSGNTIYF. CDR3 sequence (DNA): TGTGCCAGCACCCTAGTGGGGAGCTCTGGAAACACCATATATTTT. The rearrangement uses TRBV7-8 and TRBJ1-3; no clear D gene. The CDR3 consists of 15 residues. Germline values: CDR1 SGHVS, CDR2 FQNEAQ. V gave up 7 bases and J gave up 0 bases, with 13 bases separating them.

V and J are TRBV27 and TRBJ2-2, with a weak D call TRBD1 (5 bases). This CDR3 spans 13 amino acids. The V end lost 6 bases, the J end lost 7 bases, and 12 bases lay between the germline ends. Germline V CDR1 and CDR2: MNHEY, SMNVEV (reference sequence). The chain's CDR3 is CASRGWGDGELFF. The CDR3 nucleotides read TGTGCCAGCAGAGGTTGGGGCGACGGGGAGCTGTTTTTT.

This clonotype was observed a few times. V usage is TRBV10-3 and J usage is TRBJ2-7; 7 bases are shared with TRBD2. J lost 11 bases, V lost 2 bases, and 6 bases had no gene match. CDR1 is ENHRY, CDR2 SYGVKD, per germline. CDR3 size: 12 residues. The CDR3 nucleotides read TGTGCCATCAGTGAGATCATGGGAGGGGAGTACTTC. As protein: CAISEIMGGEYF.

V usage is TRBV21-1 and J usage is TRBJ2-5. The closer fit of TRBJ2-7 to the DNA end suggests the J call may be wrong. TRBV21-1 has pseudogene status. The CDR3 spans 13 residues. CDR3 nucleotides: TGTGCCAGCAGCGGCGGACCGCACTACGAGCAGTACTTC. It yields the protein CASSGGPHYEQYF.